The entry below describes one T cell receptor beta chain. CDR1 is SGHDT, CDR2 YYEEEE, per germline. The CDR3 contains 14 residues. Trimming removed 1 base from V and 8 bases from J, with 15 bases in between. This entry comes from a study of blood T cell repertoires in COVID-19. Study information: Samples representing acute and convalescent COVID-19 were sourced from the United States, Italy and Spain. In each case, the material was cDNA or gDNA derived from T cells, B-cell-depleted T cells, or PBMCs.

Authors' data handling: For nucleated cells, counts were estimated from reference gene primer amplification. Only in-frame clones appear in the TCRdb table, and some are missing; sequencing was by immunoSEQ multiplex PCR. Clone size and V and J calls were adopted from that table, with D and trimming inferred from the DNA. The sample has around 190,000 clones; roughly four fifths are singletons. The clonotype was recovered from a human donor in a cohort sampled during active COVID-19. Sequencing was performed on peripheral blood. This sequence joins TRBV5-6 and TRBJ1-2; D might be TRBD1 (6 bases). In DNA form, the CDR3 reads TGTGCCAGCAGCTTGCGGTCAGGGGCCAGCGGCTACACCTTC. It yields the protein CASSLRSGASGYTF.